Reported below is one T cell receptor beta chain. The data are from a study of radiation and T cells in renal cell carcinoma. Sequencing used immunoSEQ multiplex PCR; TCRdb keeps in-frame clones, though not all of them. The sample lists 150,000 or so clones; 83% were seen once. The CDR3 is made up of 14 amino acids. After removal of 5 bases from V and 3 bases from J, the junction contained 5 bases not matched to a gene. CDR1 is MNHNY, CDR2 SVGAGI, per germline (reference sequence). The time point denotes: baseline pretreatment blood. Treatment meaning: 15 Gy SBRT to primary tumor, nephrectomy 4 weeks later.

The starting material was blood, obtained from a patient whose treatment included radiotherapy and nephrectomy. The sequence came from a woman aged 50 to 60 with renal cell carcinoma. V and J are TRBV6-6 and TRBJ1-2; 8 nucleotides agree with TRBD1. The CDR3 sequence: CASSATGGDYGYTF. The CDR3 DNA reads as TGTGCCAGCAGTGCAACAGGGGGGGACTATGGCTACACCTTC.